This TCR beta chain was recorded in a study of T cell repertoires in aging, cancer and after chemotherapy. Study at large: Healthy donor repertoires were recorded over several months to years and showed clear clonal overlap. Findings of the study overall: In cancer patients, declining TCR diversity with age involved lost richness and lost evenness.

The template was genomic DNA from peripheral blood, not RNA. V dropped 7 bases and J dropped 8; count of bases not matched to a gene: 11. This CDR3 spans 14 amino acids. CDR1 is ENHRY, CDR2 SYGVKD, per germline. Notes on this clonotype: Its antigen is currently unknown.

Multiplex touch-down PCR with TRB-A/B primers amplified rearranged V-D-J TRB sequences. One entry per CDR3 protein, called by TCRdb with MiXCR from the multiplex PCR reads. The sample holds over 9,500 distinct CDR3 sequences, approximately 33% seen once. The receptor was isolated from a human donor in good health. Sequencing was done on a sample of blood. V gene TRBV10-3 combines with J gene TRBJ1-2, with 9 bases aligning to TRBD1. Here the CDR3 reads CAITTGTGLKGYTF. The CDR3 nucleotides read TGTGCCATCACCACCGGGACAGGGCTAAAAGGCTACACCTTC.